This T cell receptor (beta chain) is drawn from a study of human T cells and chemical hapten exposure. In the study overall: Slight differences in pooled library volume were the main source of varying TCR yields across samples.

Time point described: patch test 2, 6 weeks after DPC sensitization. The treatment: therapeutic diphenylcyclopropenone sensitization with weekly scalp DPC. MiXCR, run by TCRdb on the RACE reads, gives a single entry per CDR3 protein. This sample has about 140,000 distinct CDR3 sequences, with approximately 12% found just once. This clonotype appeared many times. CDR1 and CDR2 from the germline V gene are SGHRS and YFSETQ. V gave up 5 bases and J gave up 6 bases; unmatched junction bases: 8. This CDR3 is built from 15 residues. The sequencing used whole blood, collected in connection with sensitization to the hapten diphenylcyclopropenone (DPC). The chain combines TRBV5-1 with TRBJ1-6; 7 nucleotides align to TRBD1. The receptor's source is a woman aged 45-59 years with alopecia areata. Some clones in this sample may be carry-over from other donors' samples. The CDR3 DNA follows: TGCGCCAGCAGAGGCCAGACAGGGAGTAATTCACCCCTCCACTTT. This gives the protein CASRGQTGSNSPLHF.